A single sample gave rise to the 13 T cell receptor beta chains below, sequenced in a study of T cell repertoires and Cas9 in healthy adults. The data were produced by immunoSEQ multiplex PCR, yet TCRdb's version contains in-frame clones alone and is incomplete. This sample has a few hundred clones, with around 90% found just once. Sequencing was carried out using SpCas9-reactive CD4+ effector T cells (CD137+, CD154-, CD25-, CD127+) from PBMCs; culture status not recorded. The receptor set was obtained from a human donor in good health.

The chain joins TRBV10-3 to TRBJ1-5, with TRBD1 as a possible D gene (5 bases). CDR3 length: 13 residues. Trimming cost V 5 bases and J 6 bases, with 11 bases left between them. Looked up from germline, CDR1 is ENHRY and CDR2 is SYGVKD. DNA of the CDR3: TGTGCCATCAGTCAGGGAGCGGGTCAGCCCCAGCATTTT. This translates into CAISQGAGQPQHF.

CDR3 residues: CASRRGGGNSPLHF. Here the CDR3 DNA reads TGTGCCAGCAGGCGAGGGGGGGGTAATTCACCCCTCCACTTT. V and J are TRBV6-5 and TRBJ1-6; a weak D match, TRBD1 (6 bases). The CDR3 is 14 amino acids. V was pared by 6 bases and J by 6 bases, with 12 bases between. Germline V gives CDR1 MNHEY, CDR2 SVGAGI.

The genes are TRBV12-5 and TRBJ2-7, with D tentatively TRBD2 (6 bases). CDR3 length equals 16 residues. Trimming removed 0 bases at V and 7 bases at J, with 19 bases between. Germline-derived CDR1 and CDR2 are LGHNT and FRNRAP. The CDR3 DNA is TGTGCTAGTGGTTTGGTATTAGGGAGGCCCCCGTGGGAGCAGTACTTC. As protein: CASGLVLGRPPWEQYF.

The chain has TRBV6-6 and TRBJ2-7; 7 bases match TRBD2. Germline-derived CDR1 and CDR2 are MNHNY and SVGAGI (reference sequence). The CDR3 sequence is 16 residues long. The ends lost 5 bases at V and 6 bases at J; junction bases unmatched: 16. Here the CDR3 reads CASSRRLASRGLEQYF. The CDR3 DNA sequence: TGTGCCAGCAGTCGGCGACTAGCTAGTAGGGGCCTCGAGCAGTACTTC.

The chain combines TRBV6-6 with TRBJ2-5; no clear D gene. This CDR3 is built from 12 residues. Trimming left V 0 bases short and J 3 bases short, with 2 bases between. In germline, CDR1 is MNHNY, CDR2 SVGAGI (reference sequence). The CDR3 reads CASSYSEETQYF. DNA for the CDR3: TGTGCCAGCAGTTACTCTGAAGAGACCCAGTACTTC.

V gene TRBV5-1 combines with J gene TRBJ1-1; D remains ambiguous. The germline gives CDR1 SGHRS, CDR2 YFSETQ. CDR3 size: 14 residues. The V and J ends lost 4 bases and 0 bases respectively, with 10 bases between them. Here the CDR3 reads CASSPSGVNTEAFF. For the CDR3, the DNA is TGCGCCAGCAGCCCCTCCGGGGTGAACACTGAAGCTTTCTTT.

The gene calls are TRBV27 and TRBJ2-2, with 7 bases identical to TRBD1. There are 17 residues in the CDR3. Germline values: CDR1 MNHEY, CDR2 SMNVEV (reference sequence). The V segment lost 5 bases and the J segment 2 bases; nucleotides outside the gene matches: 11. CDR3 in amino acids: CASSATPGQSNTGELFF. CDR3 sequence (DNA): TGTGCCAGCAGTGCCACACCGGGACAGTCCAACACCGGGGAGCTGTTTTTT.

V gene TRBV10-3 combines with J gene TRBJ2-7; TRBD1 agrees at 8 bases. The germline V gene encodes CDR1 ENHRY and CDR2 SYGVKD. The CDR3 runs 14 residues. V lost 10 bases, J lost 2 bases, and 10 bases stayed unmatched. The CDR3 protein is CATLRDRGAYEQYF. The CDR3 DNA follows: TGTGCCACCTTACGAGACAGGGGAGCCTACGAGCAGTACTTC.

The gene calls are TRBV10-3 and TRBJ1-3; 10 nucleotides align to TRBD1. This CDR3 has 16 amino acids. CDR1 ENHRY and CDR2 SYGVKD come from the germline V gene. V lost 6 bases, J lost 1 base, and 6 bases stayed unmatched. The CDR3 DNA is TGTGCCATCAGCCGGGACAGGGGAAATTCTGGAAACACCATATATTTT. This sequence encodes CAISRDRGNSGNTIYF.

The chain couples TRBV12-5 to TRBJ2-5, with D possibly being TRBD2 (6 bases). CDR1 and CDR2 (germline): LGHNT, FRNRAP. The CDR3 covers 16 residues. V lost 0 bases and J lost 11, with 22 bases in between. CDR3 sequence (DNA): TGTGCTAGTGGTTTGGTATTAGGGAGGCCCCCGTGGGAGCAGTACTTC. This gives the protein CASGLVLGRPPWEQYF.

The chain couples TRBV29-1 to TRBJ2-1, with TRBD2 identical over 12 bases. The CDR3 sequence is 14 residues long. CDR1 is SQVTM and CDR2 is ANQGSEA in the germline V gene. V lost 5 bases, J lost 8 bases, and 7 bases stayed unmatched. CDR3 sequence reads: CSVNGLAGLHEQFF. CDR3 DNA sequence: TGCAGCGTTAACGGACTAGCGGGATTGCATGAGCAGTTCTTC.

The V gene is TRBV10-2, the J gene TRBJ2-5; D possibly corresponds to TRBD2 (6 bases). Trimming pared 7 bases from V and 0 bases from J, leaving 15 bases between. The germline V gene has CDR1 WSHSY and CDR2 SAAADI. The CDR3 is made up of 15 amino acids. In DNA, the CDR3 is TGCGCCAGCACACAGGATGGGGGGTACCAAGAGACCCAGTACTTC. As protein: CASTQDGGYQETQYF.

This chain joins TRBV6-5 and TRBJ2-7; D perhaps matches TRBD2 (5 bases). CDR3 size: 12 residues. V lost 9 bases, J lost 2 bases, and 11 bases lay in between. CDR1 and CDR2 (germline): MNHEY, SVGAGI. CDR3 coding DNA: TGTGCCAGTAGCGACGGGGCCTACGAGCAGTACTTC. It codes for CASSDGAYEQYF.